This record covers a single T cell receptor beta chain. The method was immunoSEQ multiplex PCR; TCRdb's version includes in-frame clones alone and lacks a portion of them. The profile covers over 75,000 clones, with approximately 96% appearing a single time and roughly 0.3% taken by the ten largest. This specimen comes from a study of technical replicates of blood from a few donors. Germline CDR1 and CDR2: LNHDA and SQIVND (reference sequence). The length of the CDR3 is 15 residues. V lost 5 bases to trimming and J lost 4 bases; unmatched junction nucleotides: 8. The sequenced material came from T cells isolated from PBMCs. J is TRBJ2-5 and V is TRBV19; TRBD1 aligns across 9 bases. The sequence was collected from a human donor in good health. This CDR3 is CASSAGTGNIETQYF. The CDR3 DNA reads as TGTGCCAGTAGTGCAGGGACAGGGAATATAGAGACCCAGTACTTC.